These 9 T cell receptor beta chains share one sample of origin, sequenced in a study of beta chain features in type 1 diabetes. Sequenced material consisted of expressed TCRB transcripts (all of the isolated RNA was reverse transcribed). Sequencing used immunoSEQ multiplex PCR; TCRdb keeps in-frame clones, though not all of them. The table lists over 65,000 clones, 30% to 35% of them singletons, with approximately 0.46% in the top ten. Sequencing used stem cell memory CD4+ T cells from blood. The receptors were sampled from a woman aged 18-29 years in good health.

This chain uses TRBV20-1 with TRBJ1-2; D perhaps matches TRBD1 (5 bases). Germline values: CDR1 DFQATT, CDR2 SNEGSKA (reference sequence). The CDR3 length is 11 residues. Trimming pared 1 base from V and 8 bases from J, leaving 8 bases between. In DNA form, the CDR3 reads TGCAGTGCTAGAGCCAGGGAAGGCTACACCTTC. Encoded protein: CSARAREGYTF.

The rearrangement joins TRBV7-2 to TRBJ2-7, with TRBD1 as a possible D gene (7 bases). The CDR3 consists of 13 residues. The V end was cut by 0 bases, the J end by 6 bases, with 9 bases between. Per germline, CDR1 SGHTA and CDR2 FQGNSA. The CDR3 protein is CASSLAQGGEQYF. For the CDR3, the DNA is TGTGCCAGCAGCTTAGCGCAGGGGGGCGAGCAGTACTTC.

This CDR3 is CASSLGVAGGGDTQYF. The CDR3 region has the DNA TGTGCCAGCAGTCTGGGGGTAGCGGGAGGTGGAGATACGCAGTATTTT. The chain uses TRBV5-8 and TRBJ2-3; 10 nucleotides agree with TRBD2. V shed 5 bases, J shed 5 bases, and the junction held 11 bases outside the gene matches. This CDR3 has 16 residues. The germline gives CDR1 SGHTS, CDR2 YDEGEE.

The chain combines TRBV4-1 with TRBJ1-2; perhaps TRBD1 as D (5 bases). Deletions cut 0 bases from V and 4 bases from J, with 15 bases between. CDR3 length equals 16 residues. Germline assignment: CDR1 MGHRA and CDR2 YSYEKL. This chain's CDR3 is CASSQDGFDSLYGYTF. The CDR3 coding sequence is TGCGCCAGCAGCCAAGATGGGTTTGACAGTCTCTATGGCTACACCTTC.

V and J are TRBV15 and TRBJ2-3, with 7 bases fitting TRBD1. Germline trimming cut 0 bases from V and 4 bases from J; bases unmatched to any gene: 4. Germline V gene sequence: CDR1 LNHNV, CDR2 YYDKDF (reference sequence). The CDR3 contains 15 residues. The CDR3 loop is CATSRDRGTADTQYF. The CDR3 region has the DNA TGTGCCACCAGCAGAGATAGGGGGACAGCAGATACGCAGTATTTT.

V is TRBV5-1 and J is TRBJ2-1, with 9 bases aligning to TRBD2. From germline, CDR1 is SGHRS and CDR2 YFSETQ. V lost 2 bases and J lost 7; bases outside the gene matches: 7. The CDR3 runs 15 residues. The CDR3 region has the DNA TGCGCCAGCAGCTTTAGTAGCGGGAGTAGGAATGAGCAGTTCTTC. Translated, it gives CASSFSSGSRNEQFF.

This clone was counted only a few times. V is TRBV5-1 and J is TRBJ2-3; D uncertain. CDR1 SGHRS and CDR2 YFSETQ come from the germline V gene. The CDR3 is 13 residues long. V gave up 6 bases and J gave up 0 bases, with 8 bases separating them. Here the CDR3 reads CASTSGSTDTQYF. As DNA, the CDR3 is TGCGCCAGCACGTCGGGTAGCACAGATACGCAGTATTTT.

J is TRBJ2-1 and V is TRBV29-1; TRBD2 is a possible D gene (6 bases). CDR3 length: 13 residues. Trimming took off 6 bases at V and 0 bases at J, with 9 bases between the two ends. In germline, CDR1 is SQVTM, CDR2 ANQGSEA. DNA of the CDR3: TGCAGCGTAGGGAGGAGCTCCTACAATGAGCAGTTCTTC. It specifies CSVGRSSYNEQFF.

The rearrangement uses TRBV12-5 and TRBJ2-1; 8 bases map to TRBD2. The V segment lost 4 bases and the J segment 6 bases; nucleotides outside the gene matches: 8. Germline CDR1 and CDR2: LGHNT and FRNRAP. The CDR3 is made up of 15 amino acids. The CDR3 loop reads CASGSGTSQPNEQFF. CDR3 in DNA: TGTGCTAGTGGTTCCGGGACTAGTCAACCCAATGAGCAGTTCTTC.